The clone carrying this TCR beta chain occurred many times. The sample originates from a study of kidney transplant recipient with SARS-CoV-2 infection. The CDR3 is 15 residues long. Trimming stripped 7 bases from V and 0 bases from J, with 13 bases between. The V gene's germline CDR1 is SNHLY and CDR2 FYNNEI. TCRdb itself ran the reads through MiXCR, one entry per CDR3 protein. Here the sample spans about 240,000 distinct CDR3 sequences, 29% being singletons. Sequenced material: a blood sample, taken at baseline and around day 120 from a kidney transplant recipient. The V gene is TRBV2, the J gene TRBJ2-1; tentative D call: TRBD1 (6 bases). The receptor was derived from a male patient in his 30s who had COVID-19 and was a kidney transplant recipient. Part of the T cells may come from the graft donor. The CDR3 nucleotides read TGTGCCAGCAAACAGGGCGCCAGCTCCTACAATGAGCAGTTCTTC. Translation: CASKQGASSYNEQFF.